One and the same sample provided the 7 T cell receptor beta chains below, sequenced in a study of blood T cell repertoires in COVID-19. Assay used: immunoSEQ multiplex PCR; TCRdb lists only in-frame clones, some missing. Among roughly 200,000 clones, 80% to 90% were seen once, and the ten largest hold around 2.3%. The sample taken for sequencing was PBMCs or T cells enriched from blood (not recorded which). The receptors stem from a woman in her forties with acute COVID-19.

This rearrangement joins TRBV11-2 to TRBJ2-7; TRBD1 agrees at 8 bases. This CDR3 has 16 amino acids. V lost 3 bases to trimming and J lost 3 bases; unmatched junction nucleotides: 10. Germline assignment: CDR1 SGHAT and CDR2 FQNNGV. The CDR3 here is CASSFPARTGHYEQYF. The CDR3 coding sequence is TGTGCCAGCAGCTTCCCCGCCCGGACAGGGCACTACGAGCAGTACTTC.

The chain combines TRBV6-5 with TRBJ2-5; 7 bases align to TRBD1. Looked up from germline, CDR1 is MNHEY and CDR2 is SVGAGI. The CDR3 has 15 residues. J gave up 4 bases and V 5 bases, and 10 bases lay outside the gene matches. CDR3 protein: CASSHSYRGGETQYF. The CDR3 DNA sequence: TGTGCCAGCAGTCATTCCTACAGGGGCGGAGAGACCCAGTACTTC.

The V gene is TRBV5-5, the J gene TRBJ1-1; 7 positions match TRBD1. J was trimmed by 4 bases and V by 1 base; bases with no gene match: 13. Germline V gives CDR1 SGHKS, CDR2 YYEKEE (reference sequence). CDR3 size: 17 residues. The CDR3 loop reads CASSLKQGSAGVTEAFF. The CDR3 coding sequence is TGTGCCAGCAGCTTGAAACAGGGGAGCGCAGGGGTCACTGAAGCTTTCTTT.

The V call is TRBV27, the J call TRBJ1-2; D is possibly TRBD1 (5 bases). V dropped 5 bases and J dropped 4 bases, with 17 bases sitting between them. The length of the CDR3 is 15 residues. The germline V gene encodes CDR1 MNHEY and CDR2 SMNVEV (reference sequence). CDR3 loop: CASSKKGREAYGYTF. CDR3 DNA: TGTGCCAGCAGTAAAAAGGGCAGGGAGGCCTATGGCTACACCTTC.

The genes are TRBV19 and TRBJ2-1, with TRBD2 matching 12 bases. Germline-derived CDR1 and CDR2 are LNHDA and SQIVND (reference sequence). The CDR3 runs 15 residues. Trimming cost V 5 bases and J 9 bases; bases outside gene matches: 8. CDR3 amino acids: CASSASGGAGGEQFF. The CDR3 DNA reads TGTGCCAGTAGTGCTAGCGGGGGGGCCGGCGGTGAGCAGTTCTTC.

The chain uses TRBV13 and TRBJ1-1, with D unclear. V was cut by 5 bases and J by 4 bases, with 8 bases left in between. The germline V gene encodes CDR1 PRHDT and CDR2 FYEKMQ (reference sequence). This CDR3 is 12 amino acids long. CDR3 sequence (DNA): TGTGCCAGCAGCACCCGAGGCACTGAAGCTTTCTTT. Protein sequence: CASSTRGTEAFF.

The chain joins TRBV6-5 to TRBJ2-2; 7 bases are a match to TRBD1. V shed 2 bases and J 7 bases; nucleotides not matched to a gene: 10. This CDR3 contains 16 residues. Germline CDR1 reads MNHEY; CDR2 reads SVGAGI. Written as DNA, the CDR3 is TGTGCCAGCAGTTACGCCGTCCCGACAGGGAGCGGGGAGCTGTTTTTT. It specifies CASSYAVPTGSGELFF.